These T cell receptor beta chains were read from a single sample in a study of cytomegalovirus exposure and HLA in healthy donors. Sequencing was performed with immunoSEQ multiplex PCR; in TCRdb, only in-frame clones are kept and a portion is missing. The sample holds around 180,000 clones, roughly 87% seen once. Material: PBMCs. The origin of the receptors is a woman aged 45-59 years in good health and CMV-seronegative. The CDR3 runs from the conserved cysteine through the conserved F or W. Each record gives: D gene, clone size, J gene, V gene, CDR3 DNA, CDR3 protein. The D gene is left open where the match is weak. A clone size is listed for some rows: how often the clone was seen (once, few, many), or a class if it is expanded.

d_call: TRBD1
clone_size: -
j_call: TRBJ2-7
v_call: TRBV5-8
cdr3_nt: TGTGCCAGCAGCTTCCCTTATGGAGGGACAGGAGAAGAGCAGTACTTC
cdr3_aa: CASSFPYGGTGEEQYF

d_call: -
clone_size: -
j_call: TRBJ2-7
v_call: TRBV27
cdr3_nt: TGTGCCAGCAGTTCTATATACGAGCAGTACTTC
cdr3_aa: CASSSIYEQYF

d_call: -
clone_size: -
j_call: TRBJ1-1
v_call: TRBV5-1
cdr3_nt: TGCGCCAGCAGCTTGGAGGCCAGGGCGAACACTGAAGCTTTCTTT
cdr3_aa: CASSLEARANTEAFF

d_call: TRBD2
clone_size: -
j_call: TRBJ2-5
v_call: TRBV28
cdr3_nt: TGTGCCAGCAGTTTTTTAGCGGGGAACCAAGAGACCCAGTACTTC
cdr3_aa: CASSFLAGNQETQYF

d_call: TRBD2
clone_size: once
j_call: TRBJ2-7
v_call: TRBV5-1
cdr3_nt: TGCGCCAGCAGCCCTGGGACTAGCCCCTTTTACGAGCAGTACTTC
cdr3_aa: CASSPGTSPFYEQYF

d_call: TRBD1
clone_size: once
j_call: TRBJ1-5
v_call: TRBV7-2
cdr3_nt: TGTGCCAGCAGCAGGGACAGGGGGAATCAGCCCCAGCATTTT
cdr3_aa: CASSRDRGNQPQHF

d_call: -
clone_size: -
j_call: TRBJ1-3
v_call: TRBV7-2
cdr3_nt: TGTGCCAGCAGCCGAGACGGGGGTGGAAACACCATATATTTT
cdr3_aa: CASSRDGGGNTIYF

d_call: TRBD1
clone_size: -
j_call: TRBJ2-1
v_call: TRBV19
cdr3_nt: TGTGCCAGTAGTATATGGTCGGGACAGGGGATCGATGAGCAGTTCTTC
cdr3_aa: CASSIWSGQGIDEQFF

d_call: TRBD2
clone_size: -
j_call: TRBJ2-3
v_call: TRBV9
cdr3_nt: TGTGCCAGCAGCGTAGCTCTCCGACTAGCGGAAAACACAGATACGCAGTATTTT
cdr3_aa: CASSVALRLAENTDTQYF

d_call: TRBD2
clone_size: few
j_call: TRBJ2-1
v_call: TRBV6-6
cdr3_nt: TGTGCCAGCAGTAGGGGACTAGCGGGAGAAAATGAGCAGTTCTTC
cdr3_aa: CASSRGLAGENEQFF

d_call: TRBD2
clone_size: -
j_call: TRBJ2-7
v_call: TRBV7-2
cdr3_nt: TGTGCCAGCAGCTTAGCAAGTCAGAGCGGGGGGGCCTACGAGCAGTACTTC
cdr3_aa: CASSLASQSGGAYEQYF

d_call: -
clone_size: -
j_call: TRBJ1-5
v_call: TRBV12-2
cdr3_nt: TGTGCAAGTTTCGGGGGATGCAATCAGCCCCAGCATTTT
cdr3_aa: CASFGGCNQPQHF

d_call: TRBD1
clone_size: -
j_call: TRBJ2-7
v_call: TRBV28
cdr3_nt: TGTGCCAGCAGCTCAGGGGGCGCCCCCAACTCCTACGAGCAGTACTTC
cdr3_aa: CASSSGGAPNSYEQYF